A single sample is the source of the 29 T cell receptor beta chains below, sequenced in a study of T cells in Graves' hyperthyroidism and ophthalmopathy (dated by TCRdb to between 2018 and 2021). Library creation used multiplex PCR. This sample was sequenced with an Illumina HiSeq 2000. Amplification of TCR beta CDR3 regions was carried out from RNA transcripts. The first round of RT-PCR for the TCR CDR3 was performed with the HTBI primer set and the Qiagen OneStep RT-PCR kit. TCRdb cleaned the public reads at Q25 with fastp, built clones with MiXCR and kept in-frame beta chains. Under each unique CDR3 protein, matching rows form one entry showing the most common genes and DNA. The sample table contains about 700,000 distinct CDR3 sequences; only one count was recorded for 14% of them. The ten largest account for roughly 10% of the sample. Material for sequencing was blood. These receptors all stem from a woman under 30 with Graves' hyperthyroidism.

This clonotype was found many times. V is TRBV6-1 and J is TRBJ2-1; TRBD1 might be the D (5 bases). Trimming stripped 4 bases from V and 7 bases from J, with 14 bases between. There are 14 residues in the CDR3. The V gene's germline CDR1 is MNHNS and CDR2 SASEGT. CDR3 sequence reads: CASSGSTGENEQFF. CDR3 DNA: TGTGCCAGCAGTGGTTCTACAGGTGAGAATGAGCAGTTCTTC.

This chain connects TRBV29-1 to TRBJ1-6, with D uncertain. This CDR3 is 14 amino acids long. From germline, CDR1 is SQVTM and CDR2 ANQGSEA. V was clipped by 8 bases and J by 3 bases, with 14 bases between them. CDR3 in amino acids: CSIPEGLYNSPLHF. The DNA for the CDR3 is TGCAGCATTCCGGAAGGGCTCTATAATTCACCCCTCCACTTT.

As DNA, the CDR3 is TGTGCCAGCAGCCCCATAGGAGCGGGTGAGCAGTTCTTC. Amino acid sequence: CASSPIGAGEQFF. The chain has TRBV6-1 and TRBJ2-1, with TRBD2 as a possible D gene (6 bases). This CDR3 is built from 13 residues. The germline V gene encodes CDR1 MNHNS and CDR2 SASEGT. V lost 6 bases to trimming and J lost 9 bases, with 15 bases between them.

CDR3 bases: TGTGCCAGCAGTTTAGGAGGAGGATCCTTCGCAGAGACCCAGTACTTC. Its protein product is CASSLGGGSFAETQYF. V is TRBV12-3 or TRBV12-4 and J is TRBJ2-5; possibly TRBD2 for D (5 bases). V lost 1 base and J 4 bases, leaving 16 bases between the germline ends. The CDR3 has 16 residues.

This clonotype was counted ten times or more. CDR3 loop: CSAASGGAAYNEQFF. CDR3 coding DNA: TGCAGTGCTGCGTCCGGAGGAGCCGCCTACAATGAGCAGTTCTTC. The J gene is TRBJ2-1, the V gene TRBV20-1; D perhaps matches TRBD2 (5 bases). CDR3 length: 15 residues. Germline CDR1 is DFQATT and CDR2 is SNEGSKA (reference sequence). Trimming took off 5 bases at V and 2 bases at J, with 16 bases between the two ends.

Ten or more counts support this clonotype. CDR3 amino acids: CAWSYTGTEAFF. The CDR3 DNA sequence: TGTGCCTGGAGTTACACAGGCACTGAAGCTTTCTTT. The J gene is TRBJ1-1, the V gene TRBV30, with D maybe TRBD1 (5 bases). Looked up from germline, CDR1 is GTSNPN and CDR2 is SVGIG (reference sequence). V lost 2 bases and J 4 bases, leaving 8 bases between the germline ends. This CDR3 contains 12 residues.

The chain recombines TRBV6-4 with TRBJ2-5; no clear D. V was cut by 0 bases and J by 1 base, with 6 bases left in between. The CDR3 runs to 14 residues. Per the germline V gene, CDR1 is MRHNA and CDR2 is SNTAGT. The CDR3 region is CASSDSAIQETQYF. The DNA of the CDR3 is TGTGCCAGCAGTGACTCGGCGATCCAAGAGACCCAGTACTTC.

This clonotype was found many times. The rearrangement links TRBV6-2 or TRBV6-3 to TRBJ2-3, with a tentative D call TRBD2 (5 bases). From germline, CDR1 is MNHEY and CDR2 SVGEGT. The CDR3 runs 15 residues. The V end was cut by 6 bases, the J end by 1 base, with 14 bases between. CDR3 bases: TGTGCCAGCAGCCCGGAGGACTTCGGCACAGATACGCAGTATTTT. Its translation: CASSPEDFGTDTQYF.

This clonotype was detected ten times or more. The chain combines TRBV6-1 with TRBJ2-7; 8 bases are shared with TRBD2. Germline V gene sequence: CDR1 MNHNS, CDR2 SASEGT. The CDR3 has 14 residues. V lost 4 bases and J lost 5; bases outside the gene matches: 7. Here the CDR3 reads CASSAHGRADEQYF. Here the CDR3 DNA reads TGTGCCAGCAGTGCGCACGGGAGGGCCGACGAGCAGTACTTC.

V and J are TRBV9 and TRBJ2-1, with 11 bases identical to TRBD2. V trimming: 0 bases; J trimming: 0 bases; junction bases outside the gene matches: 2. The CDR3 consists of 17 residues. From germline, CDR1 is SGDLS and CDR2 YYNGEE. The CDR3: CASSVGLAGSSYNEQFF. The DNA of the CDR3 is TGTGCCAGCAGCGTAGGACTAGCGGGGAGCTCCTACAATGAGCAGTTCTTC.

This clonotype was observed at least ten times. The rearrangement joins TRBV28 to TRBJ2-1; D not certain. The V end lost 3 bases, the J end lost 8 bases, and 8 bases lay between the germline ends. CDR3 length equals 12 residues. Germline assignment: CDR1 MDHEN and CDR2 SYDVKM. Written as DNA, the CDR3 is TGTGCCAGCAGTTTTGGGCCATATGAGCAGTTCTTC. Translated: CASSFGPYEQFF.

At least ten counts were recorded for this clonotype. This sequence joins TRBV30 and TRBJ2-5; 9 bases are a match to TRBD1. The germline CDR1 and CDR2 sequences are GTSNPN and SVGIG (reference sequence). This CDR3 has 15 residues. Losses at the gene ends were 3 bases for V and 5 bases for J; bases not matched to a gene: 10. The CDR3 nucleotides read TGTGCCTGGAGAGGTCCCGGGACAGGGAAGGAGACCCAGTACTTC. It codes for CAWRGPGTGKETQYF.

At least ten counts were recorded for this clonotype. This chain connects TRBV19 to TRBJ2-7; D may match TRBD1 or TRBD2 (5 bases each). V was pared by 7 bases and J by 2 bases, with 18 bases between. This CDR3 has 15 amino acids. The germline CDR1 and CDR2 sequences are LNHDA and SQIVND (reference sequence). The CDR3 DNA reads as TGTGCCAGTAAACTTGACAGAGAGGGACCCTACGAGCAGTACTTC. Its translation is CASKLDREGPYEQYF.

This chain uses TRBV29-1 with TRBJ2-7; no firm D call. The V gene lost 1 base and the J gene lost 3 bases, with 10 bases spanning the gap. Germline V gene data show CDR1 as SQVTM and CDR2 as ANQGSEA. This CDR3 has 13 residues. CDR3 residues: CSVEVSNRYEQYF. CDR3 nucleotide sequence: TGCAGCGTTGAAGTGTCAAACCGCTACGAGCAGTACTTC.

This clonotype occurred many times. The chain has TRBV30 and TRBJ2-1, with D unresolved. The CDR3 is made up of 13 amino acids. Germline CDR1 is GTSNPN and CDR2 is SVGIG (reference sequence). With 3 bases removed from V and 7 bases from J, the gap between germline ends came to 13 bases. Here the CDR3 reads CAWRWAVRNEQFF. The DNA for the CDR3 is TGTGCCTGGAGGTGGGCGGTACGGAATGAGCAGTTCTTC.

CDR3 region: CASSQDPARASVAYNEQFF. CDR3 nucleotides: TGCGCCAGCAGCCAAGATCCAGCGAGAGCTAGCGTTGCCTACAATGAGCAGTTCTTC. The chain carries TRBV4-3 and TRBJ2-1, with D perhaps TRBD2 (6 bases). CDR1 LGHNA and CDR2 YSLEER come from the germline V gene. CDR3 size: 19 residues. The V gene lost 0 bases and the J gene lost 2 bases, with 20 bases spanning the gap.

This clonotype came up many times. The CDR3 region is CASSLVPDGYGYTF. In nucleotides, the CDR3 is TGTGCCAGCAGCTTAGTCCCGGACGGCTATGGCTACACCTTC. The chain is built from TRBV7-6 and TRBJ1-2, with D unclear. The CDR3 sequence is 14 residues long. The germline V gene encodes CDR1 SGHVS and CDR2 FNYEAQ. Between the trimmed V and J ends, which lost 1 base and 4 bases, there was a span of 10 bases.

As for this clonotype: A much bigger clone sits one base away, suggesting this may be a read error. The genes are TRBV11-1 and TRBJ2-3, with D unresolved. This CDR3 is built from 13 residues. CDR1 and CDR2 from the germline V gene are SGHAT and FQDESV (reference sequence). CDR3 sequence (DNA): TGTGCGAGCACCTTGGACGTCACAGATACGCAGTATTTT. Protein sequence: CASTLDVTDTQYF.

As DNA, the CDR3 is TGTGCCAGCTCGTTGGACGGCTACAGCTACAATCAGCCCCAGCATTTT. This translates into CASSLDGYSYNQPQHF. The chain uses TRBV19 and TRBJ1-5; D is uncertain. From germline, CDR1 is LNHDA and CDR2 SQIVND (reference sequence). The V gene lost 9 bases and the J gene lost 3 bases, with 21 bases spanning the gap. The CDR3 length is 16 residues.

This clonotype showed up many times. The rearrangement joins TRBV18 to TRBJ1-1; TRBD1 matches at 7 bases. The CDR3 is made up of 16 amino acids. CDR1 KGHSH and CDR2 LQKENI come from the germline V gene. With V trimmed by 3 bases and J by 0 bases, 7 bases remained unmatched. Here the CDR3 reads CASSPRTGNMNTEAFF. DNA of the CDR3: TGTGCCAGCTCACCTCGGACAGGAAACATGAACACTGAAGCTTTCTTT.

This chain joins TRBV6-1 and TRBJ1-5; 8 bases are a match to TRBD1. The length of the CDR3 is 18 residues. Germline trimming cut 2 bases from V and 2 bases from J; bases unmatched to any gene: 11. Germline V gives CDR1 MNHNS, CDR2 SASEGT. DNA of the CDR3: TGTGCCAGCAGTGAAAAGCGCCCAGGGGGCGCGGGCAATCAGCCCCAGCATTTT. This encodes CASSEKRPGGAGNQPQHF.

This clonotype was seen ten or more times. The rearrangement uses TRBV3-1 and TRBJ2-1; 9 bases line up with TRBD2. V shed 3 bases and J 8 bases; nucleotides not matched to a gene: 11. Per germline, CDR1 LGHDT and CDR2 YNNKEL (reference sequence). CDR3 length equals 16 residues. The DNA of the CDR3 is TGTGCCAGCAGCCAGTCCCCGGGACTAGCATACGATGAGCAGTTCTTC. It encodes CASSQSPGLAYDEQFF.

This clonotype appeared many times. The V gene is TRBV20-1, the J gene TRBJ2-5, with 9 bases lining up with TRBD2. This CDR3 has 15 residues. After removal of 0 bases from V and 4 bases from J, the junction contained 6 bases not matched to a gene. In germline, CDR1 is DFQATT, CDR2 SNEGSKA (reference sequence). The CDR3 spells CSARDPSGRSETQYF. The CDR3, as DNA: TGCAGTGCTAGAGATCCCAGCGGGAGGTCAGAGACCCAGTACTTC.

This clonotype occurred many times. The chain carries TRBV7-9 and TRBJ2-5, with 14 bases aligning to TRBD2. Germline loops: CDR1 SEHNR, CDR2 FQNEAQ (reference sequence). The CDR3 runs to 17 residues. V gave up 3 bases and J gave up 5 bases; unmatched junction bases: 8. CDR3 residues: CASSLGLAGVRLETQYF. CDR3 DNA sequence: TGTGCCAGCAGCTTGGGACTAGCGGGAGTGCGGTTGGAGACCCAGTACTTC.

This clonotype was detected ten times or more. This chain links TRBV4-3 with TRBJ2-7, with D unresolved. CDR3 length: 14 residues. Trimming pared 4 bases from V and 7 bases from J, leaving 17 bases between. Looked up from germline, CDR1 is LGHNA and CDR2 is YSLEER. CDR3 region: CASSPTVRFFEQYF. Here the CDR3 DNA reads TGCGCCAGCAGCCCTACTGTCAGATTCTTTGAGCAGTACTTC.

This clonotype was seen a handful of times. This sequence joins TRBV2 and TRBJ1-5; TRBD1 matches at 8 bases. The CDR3 is made up of 17 amino acids. With 6 bases clipped from V and 6 bases from J, the junction kept 16 bases outside the gene matches. Germline loops: CDR1 SNHLY, CDR2 FYNNEI. Here the CDR3 DNA reads TGTGCCAGCAGGGCCGGGACAGGCAAAAAAGGGATTCAGCCCCAGCATTTT. Amino acid sequence: CASRAGTGKKGIQPQHF.

In this sample, this clonotype turned up many times. The chain carries TRBV10-1 and TRBJ2-1; TRBD2 is a possible D gene (7 bases). Germline V gives CDR1 WNHNN, CDR2 SYGVQD (reference sequence). This CDR3 is 15 amino acids long. Trimming shortened V by 0 bases and J by 8 bases, and 14 bases separated the two germline ends. This chain's CDR3 is CASSESRGRLDEQFF. Written as DNA, the CDR3 is TGCGCCAGCAGTGAGTCGCGGGGGCGCCTCGATGAGCAGTTCTTC.

This clonotype came up many times. The chain carries TRBV7-9 and TRBJ2-1; TRBD2 aligns across 13 bases. The J segment lost 9 bases and the V segment lost 5 bases, leaving 10 bases of the junction unmatched. The CDR3 is 16 amino acids. Germline loops: CDR1 SEHNR, CDR2 FQNEAQ (reference sequence). The CDR3 loop is CASSRPGLAGDVEQFF. The CDR3 DNA sequence: TGTGCCAGCAGCCGACCCGGACTAGCGGGAGATGTTGAGCAGTTCTTC.

The chain joins TRBV6-1 to TRBJ2-2; D is unclear. Germline CDR1 and CDR2: MNHNS and SASEGT. The CDR3 is 10 amino acids. The CDR3 region has the DNA TGTGCGTCCCGCCACGGGGAGCTGTTTTTT. Protein product: CASRHGELFF.